What follows are 20 T cell receptor beta chains derived from one specimen sequenced in a study of blood T cell repertoires in COVID-19. Generated by immunoSEQ multiplex PCR, the TCRdb table keeps only in-frame clones and is missing some. The sample includes approximately 250,000 clones, roughly 90% of them seen just once. Material: PBMCs or T cells enriched from blood (not recorded which). Source of these receptors: a woman under 40 who had recovered from COVID-19.

The chain uses TRBV4-1 and TRBJ1-1; D might be TRBD1 (5 bases). V lost 1 base and J 3 bases, leaving 18 bases between the germline ends. CDR3 size: 17 residues. Germline CDR1 MGHRA, CDR2 YSYEKL. The CDR3 is CASSQVPSGKRDTEAFF. The CDR3 DNA reads TGCGCCAGCAGCCAAGTTCCCTCAGGGAAAAGGGACACTGAAGCTTTCTTT.

The chain combines TRBV28 with TRBJ2-5, with D perhaps TRBD1 (6 bases). From germline, CDR1 is MDHEN and CDR2 SYDVKM. Deletions cut 5 bases from V and 4 bases from J, with 14 bases between. The CDR3 is 14 residues long. CDR3 sequence reads: CASSQIQGRETQYF. In nucleotides, the CDR3 is TGTGCCAGCAGTCAAATTCAGGGGAGAGAGACCCAGTACTTC.

For the CDR3, the DNA is TGTGCCAGCTCACCACGACTTCAAGAGACCCAGTACTTC. Translated, it gives CASSPRLQETQYF. The chain is built from TRBV18 and TRBJ2-5; D call uncertain. The CDR3 has 13 amino acids. Germline V CDR1 and CDR2: KGHSH, LQKENI. The ends were cut back, 1 base at V and 2 bases at J, with 5 bases in the middle.

The genes are TRBV4-3 and TRBJ1-5, with D hard to call. The germline CDR1 and CDR2 sequences are LGHNA and YSLEER. There are 15 residues in the CDR3. V shed 0 bases and J shed 5 bases, with 11 bases lying between them. The CDR3 spells CASSQDRRGYQPQHF. As DNA, the CDR3 is TGCGCCAGCAGCCAAGATCGGCGCGGGTATCAGCCCCAGCATTTT.

A few counts support this clone. The V call is TRBV9, the J call TRBJ1-1; 7 bases are a match to TRBD1. The CDR3 spans 14 residues. Trimming removed 4 bases from V and 8 bases from J; junction bases left unmatched: 11. Germline values: CDR1 SGDLS, CDR2 YYNGEE. CDR3 region: CASSPWTGGAEAFF. CDR3 nucleotide sequence: TGTGCCAGCAGCCCTTGGACAGGTGGAGCCGAAGCTTTCTTT.

This chain connects TRBV4-1 to TRBJ2-7; the match to TRBD2 covers 8 bases. The CDR3 runs 17 residues. V was pared by 4 bases and J by 3 bases, with 14 bases of the junction left unmatched. Per the germline V gene, CDR1 is MGHRA and CDR2 is YSYEKL. The CDR3 reads CASSPGGAGEMSYEQYF. In DNA form, the CDR3 reads TGCGCCAGCAGCCCCGGGGGGGCGGGGGAAATGAGCTACGAGCAGTACTTC.

The gene calls are TRBV27 and TRBJ2-7; 7 nucleotides line up with TRBD2. The CDR3 covers 14 residues. After removal of 10 bases from V and 13 bases from J, the junction contained 22 bases not matched to a gene. Germline V gene data show CDR1 as MNHEY and CDR2 as SMNVEV (reference sequence). CDR3 amino acids: CAISPCTSVDTPYF. CDR3 bases: TGTGCCATTTCCCCGTGTACTAGCGTGGATACCCCATACTTC.

The chain uses TRBV5-1 and TRBJ1-4, with TRBD1 identical over 7 bases. J gave up 8 bases and V 6 bases, and 7 bases lay outside the gene matches. Germline CDR1 and CDR2: SGHRS and YFSETQ. This CDR3 is built from 13 residues. Here the CDR3 reads CASTRNRGEKLFF. The CDR3, as DNA: TGCGCCAGCACTAGGAACAGGGGCGAAAAACTGTTTTTT. Full variable domain (remainder filled in from reference TRBV5-1 and TRBJ1-4): KAGVTQTPRYLIKTRGQQVTLSCSPISGHRSVSWYQQTPGQGLQFLFEYFSETQRNKGNFPGRFSGRQFSNSRSEMNVSTLELGDSALYLCASTRNRGEKLFFGSGTQLSVL.

The chain has TRBV29-1 and TRBJ1-5, with TRBD1 matching over 7 bases. This CDR3 has 13 residues. Germline V CDR1 and CDR2: SQVTM, ANQGSEA. The ends lost 2 bases at V and 3 bases at J; junction bases unmatched: 1. The CDR3 sequence is CSVEQGDNQPQHF. The CDR3, as DNA: TGCAGCGTTGAACAGGGGGACAATCAGCCCCAGCATTTT.

V is TRBV29-1 and J is TRBJ2-5; the D gene is possibly TRBD1 (5 bases). Trimming shortened V by 5 bases and J by 7 bases, and 14 bases separated the two germline ends. The CDR3 has 12 amino acids. The germline V gene has CDR1 SQVTM and CDR2 ANQGSEA. Here the CDR3 reads CSVQGRVGTQYF. DNA of the CDR3: TGCAGCGTTCAGGGCAGGGTGGGGACCCAGTACTTC.

CDR3 region: CASSPGQGIGQPQHF. In DNA, the CDR3 is TGTGCCAGTTCTCCGGGACAGGGGATAGGACAGCCCCAGCATTTT. The V gene is TRBV5-4, the J gene TRBJ1-5, with 10 nucleotides matching TRBD1. With 8 bases clipped from V and 7 bases from J, the junction kept 12 bases outside the gene matches. The CDR3 has 15 residues. Germline V gene lookup returns CDR1 SGHNT and CDR2 YYREEE (reference sequence).

J is TRBJ2-7 and V is TRBV2; no clear D. Germline values: CDR1 SNHLY, CDR2 FYNNEI. V was cut by 3 bases and J by 0 bases, with 6 bases left in between. The CDR3 spans 13 residues. The CDR3 DNA sequence: TGTGCCAGCAGTGAGGGCAACTCCTACGAGCAGTACTTC. Its protein product is CASSEGNSYEQYF.

The chain joins TRBV19 to TRBJ1-5, with 12 nucleotides matching TRBD1. The CDR3 has 15 amino acids. CDR1 LNHDA and CDR2 SQIVND come from the germline V gene (reference sequence). With 3 bases clipped from V and 7 bases from J, the junction kept 4 bases outside the gene matches. The CDR3 coding sequence is TGTGCCAGTAGTATCCGGGACAGGGGGCCCCAGCCCCAGCATTTT. Translating gives CASSIRDRGPQPQHF.

The chain couples TRBV11-3 to TRBJ2-1, with 7 bases lining up with TRBD1. V was pared by 1 base and J by 10 bases, with 4 bases of the junction left unmatched. The CDR3 is made up of 13 amino acids. Germline lookup yields CDR1 SGHNT and CDR2 YENEEA. The CDR3 DNA reads TGTGCCAGCAGCTTAGTTAAGGGGGCGGAGCAGTTCTTC. Protein sequence: CASSLVKGAEQFF.

This chain links TRBV28 with TRBJ1-5, with D perhaps TRBD1 (6 bases). Germline V lookup: CDR1 MDHEN, CDR2 SYDVKM. Trimming took 6 bases from V and 9 from J, leaving 15 bases between them. The CDR3 is 13 residues long. The CDR3 DNA reads TGTGCCAGCAGACCAGACAGGACAATGCCCCAGCATTTT. Its translation is CASRPDRTMPQHF.

The CDR3 nucleotides read TGTGCCACCAGCAGAGATAAGTTAGTAACCCTGAACACTGAAGCTTTCTTT. Translating gives CATSRDKLVTLNTEAFF. The gene calls are TRBV15 and TRBJ1-1; D uncertain. V lost 0 bases to trimming and J lost 0 bases, with 14 bases between them. Per germline, CDR1 LNHNV and CDR2 YYDKDF (reference sequence). CDR3 length: 17 amino acids. The full variable domain, in which reference TRBV15 and TRBJ1-1 provide the parts outside the CDR3, is DAMVIQNPRYQVTQFGKPVTLSCSQTLNHNVMYWYQQKSSQAPKLLFHYYDKDFNNEADTPDNFQSRRPNTSFCFLDIRSPGLGDTAMYLCATSRDKLVTLNTEAFFGQGTRLTVV.

This clone has only one observation. This chain joins TRBV21-1 and TRBJ2-7; no check of the table's D call, TRBD2, against the DNA was made. TRBV21-1 is a listed pseudogene. The CDR3 is made up of 16 amino acids. CDR3 sequence (DNA): TGTGCCAGCAGCATCAAGACTAGCGGGAGTCTCTACGAGCAGTACTTC. Protein sequence: CASSIKTSGSLYEQYF.

The V and J genes are TRBV3-1 (or the pseudogene TRBV3-2) and TRBJ2-7, with D maybe TRBD2 (6 bases). Trimming removed 2 bases from V and 4 bases from J, with 9 bases in between. Germline CDR1 and CDR2: LGHDT and YNNKEL (reference sequence). The CDR3 contains 13 residues. CDR3 DNA: TGTGCCAGCAGCCAACGGGGGTTATACGAGCAGTACTTC. Translation: CASSQRGLYEQYF.

This chain joins TRBV6-5 and TRBJ1-5, with TRBD1 matching 10 bases. From germline, CDR1 is MNHEY and CDR2 SVGAGI. With V trimmed by 7 bases and J by 1 base, 4 bases remained unmatched. This CDR3 contains 15 residues. The CDR3 loop is CASMGQGLSNQPQHF. DNA of the CDR3: TGTGCCAGCATGGGACAGGGGTTAAGCAATCAGCCCCAGCATTTT.

The sample holds one count of this clone. This chain joins TRBV19 and TRBJ2-1, with 12 bases that match TRBD2. Germline V gene data show CDR1 as LNHDA and CDR2 as SQIVND (reference sequence). The junction had 12 bases not matched to a gene; V was cut back by 7 bases and J by 8 bases. CDR3 length: 16 residues. The CDR3 reads CASTLTGLAGIYEQFF. CDR3 bases: TGTGCCAGTACCTTAACCGGACTAGCGGGAATCTATGAGCAGTTCTTC.